Each of the 29 T cell receptor beta chains below was sequenced from the same sample in a study of CD8+CD57+ T cells in acquired aplastic anemia. TCR beta VDJ combinations and CDR3 sequences were profiled from genomic DNA. From the reads, TCRdb called clonotypes with MiXCR, one entry per CDR3 protein. This table holds tens of thousands of distinct CDR3 sequences, roughly 70% found once. The sequenced patients had an expansion of CD8+CD57+ cells seen by flow cytometry. What was sequenced was sorted CD4+, CD8+, or CD8+CD57+ T cells (not recorded which) from PBMCs. Source of these receptors: a human donor with aplastic anemia.

There are a few counts of this clonotype. The V and J genes are TRBV7-9 and TRBJ2-7, with a weak D call TRBD2 (6 bases). The CDR3 runs to 14 residues. With 2 bases removed from V and 3 bases from J, the gap between germline ends came to 11 bases. CDR1 is SEHNR, CDR2 FQNEAQ, per germline (reference sequence). CDR3 DNA sequence: TGTGCCAGCAGCTTAACGGGACTGCACTACGAGCAGTACTTC. This codes for CASSLTGLHYEQYF.

The chain is built from TRBV20-1 and TRBJ2-5; TRBD2 agrees at 10 bases. Germline CDR1 reads DFQATT; CDR2 reads SNEGSKA (reference sequence). V gave up 2 bases and J gave up 2 bases; unmatched junction bases: 8. This CDR3 region has 16 residues. Here the CDR3 reads CSARISSGSSQETQYF. DNA of the CDR3: TGCAGTGCTAGAATTTCTAGCGGGAGTTCGCAAGAGACCCAGTACTTC.

The count of this clonotype is one. The V and J genes are TRBV3-1 and TRBJ2-5, with 7 bases that match TRBD1. After removal of 3 bases from V and 5 bases from J, the junction contained 6 bases not matched to a gene. The CDR3 totals 14 residues. Germline V gives CDR1 LGHDT, CDR2 YNNKEL (reference sequence). This CDR3 reads CASSQYTGVETQYF. The CDR3 nucleotides read TGTGCCAGCAGCCAGTACACAGGGGTCGAGACCCAGTACTTC.

Only a few counts were recorded for this clonotype. This chain's CDR3 is CASSVGAGGAYEQYF. The CDR3 DNA sequence: TGTGCCAGCAGCGTAGGGGCGGGAGGTGCCTACGAGCAGTACTTC. The V and J genes are TRBV9 and TRBJ2-7; TRBD2 agrees at 8 bases. V gave up 0 bases and J gave up 2 bases; unmatched junction bases: 4. The CDR3 is 15 amino acids. From germline, CDR1 is SGDLS and CDR2 YYNGEE.

The chain couples TRBV20-1 to TRBJ1-5; tentatively, D is TRBD1 (6 bases). This CDR3 comprises 14 residues. Germline assignment: CDR1 DFQATT and CDR2 SNEGSKA (reference sequence). The V and J ends lost 6 bases and 6 bases respectively, with 18 bases between them. The CDR3 bases are TGCAGTGCCACTGAGGCCAGGGGAGGTCAGCCCCAGCATTTT. It codes for CSATEARGGQPQHF.

This clonotype came up a few times. The chain links TRBV19 to TRBJ2-2; D not certain. This CDR3 region has 14 residues. Germline V gene sequence: CDR1 LNHDA, CDR2 SQIVND (reference sequence). V lost 4 bases, J lost 3 bases, and 9 bases lay in between. The CDR3 loop is CASSTLRDTGELFF. CDR3 in DNA: TGTGCCAGTAGTACCCTCCGCGACACCGGGGAGCTGTTTTTT.

This chain links TRBV7-9 with TRBJ2-3; possible D gene TRBD1, 6 bases. CDR3 length equals 13 residues. The V gene's germline CDR1 is SEHNR and CDR2 FQNEAQ (reference sequence). V lost 5 bases and J 6 bases, leaving 12 bases between the germline ends. For the CDR3, the DNA is TGTGCCAGCAGCGGGGACAATGGGGATACGCAGTATTTT. It yields the protein CASSGDNGDTQYF.

The chain couples TRBV19 to TRBJ1-1; D remains unclear. The V and J ends lost 3 bases and 1 base respectively, with 6 bases between them. The CDR3 is made up of 13 amino acids. Germline V lookup: CDR1 LNHDA, CDR2 SQIVND (reference sequence). This CDR3 is CASSIGWNTEAFF. Written as DNA, the CDR3 is TGTGCCAGTAGTATCGGGTGGAACACTGAAGCTTTCTTT.

The chain joins TRBV11-2 to TRBJ2-3; the D gene is possibly TRBD2 (5 bases). The CDR3 contains 14 residues. CDR1 and CDR2 from the germline V gene are SGHAT and FQNNGV. V was cut by 1 base and J by 5 bases, with 10 bases left in between. CDR3 coding DNA: TGTGCCAGCAGCTTAGCCTTCGGAGGAGATACGCAGTATTTT. Its protein product is CASSLAFGGDTQYF.

V usage is TRBV24-1 and J usage is TRBJ1-2; D gene uncertain. Germline lookup yields CDR1 KGHDR and CDR2 SFDVKD. The germline V and J ends were trimmed by 1 base and 6 bases, with 5 bases remaining between them. The CDR3 runs 12 residues. The DNA of the CDR3 is TGTGCCACCAGTGATTTTGGGAATGGCTACACCTTC. Translating it yields CATSDFGNGYTF.

The chain has TRBV7-8 and TRBJ1-6, with no clear D. Per germline, CDR1 SGHVS and CDR2 FQNEAQ. There are 15 residues in the CDR3. Trimming took off 7 bases at V and 7 bases at J, with 17 bases between the two ends. The chain's CDR3 is CASNKAGNENSPLHF. The CDR3 DNA reads TGTGCCAGCAACAAGGCCGGGAATGAGAATTCACCCCTCCACTTT.

This chain connects TRBV10-1 to TRBJ2-7, with D tentatively TRBD2 (6 bases). The CDR3 is 15 residues long. V lost 5 bases and J 0 bases, leaving 14 bases between the germline ends. CDR1 and CDR2 from the germline V gene are WNHNN and SYGVQD (reference sequence). CDR3: CASSSVADLSYEQYF. CDR3 in DNA: TGCGCCAGCAGTTCTGTAGCGGACCTCTCCTACGAGCAGTACTTC.

This chain joins TRBV7-9 and TRBJ2-3; D unresolved. V was pared by 1 base and J by 2 bases, with 4 bases between. Per the germline V gene, CDR1 is SEHNR and CDR2 is FQNEAQ (reference sequence). The CDR3 contains 13 residues. The CDR3 DNA reads TGTGCCAGCAGCTTAGTAGTCACAGATACGCAGTATTTT. As protein: CASSLVVTDTQYF.

CDR3 in DNA: TGCAGTGCGGGTTACAGGGGGTTCGGTCAGCCCCAGCATTTT. This encodes CSAGYRGFGQPQHF. This chain links TRBV20-1 with TRBJ1-5, with 8 bases aligning to TRBD1. Germline assignment: CDR1 DFQATT and CDR2 SNEGSKA (reference sequence). After removal of 6 bases from V and 6 bases from J, the junction contained 10 bases not matched to a gene. The CDR3 has 14 amino acids.

The rearrangement uses TRBV20-1 and TRBJ2-7; 7 bases align to TRBD2. Per the germline V gene, CDR1 is DFQATT and CDR2 is SNEGSKA (reference sequence). The CDR3 runs 13 residues. Unmatched junction bases numbered 6, after V lost 4 bases and J lost 3 bases. This CDR3 is CSATAGLNYEQYF. Here the CDR3 DNA reads TGCAGTGCTACAGCGGGATTAAACTACGAGCAGTACTTC.

The table lists this clonotype with a count of one. At one boundary the junction diverges from the germline segment, which might be a read error. The chain carries TRBV29-1 and TRBJ2-7; tentative D call: TRBD2 (5 bases). The germline V gene encodes CDR1 SQVTM and CDR2 ANQGSEA. The CDR3 runs 11 residues. The CDR3 region is CSIEGLGEQYF. As DNA, the CDR3 is TGCAGCATTGAGGGCCTTGGGGAGCAGTACTTC.

This rearrangement joins TRBV7-6 to TRBJ1-2, with TRBD1 identical over 7 bases. Trimming cost V 5 bases and J 4 bases; bases outside gene matches: 4. Germline V gives CDR1 SGHVS, CDR2 FNYEAQ. The CDR3 extends over 13 amino acids. In DNA, the CDR3 is TGTGCCAGCAGCCCGACAGGGACCTATGGCTACACCTTC. Translation: CASSPTGTYGYTF.

The gene calls are TRBV29-1 and TRBJ2-7; tentatively, D is TRBD1 or TRBD2 (5 bases each). The V end lost 5 bases, the J end lost 2 bases, and 13 bases lay between the germline ends. Germline V gene sequence: CDR1 SQVTM, CDR2 ANQGSEA. This CDR3 has 13 amino acids. The CDR3 region has the DNA TGCAGCGTTTCGGGGCAGGCGGCCTACGAGCAGTACTTC. Protein product: CSVSGQAAYEQYF.

V usage is TRBV15 and J usage is TRBJ1-2; D may be TRBD1 (6 bases). Deletions cut 5 bases from V and 3 bases from J, with 13 bases between. Germline CDR1 LNHNV, CDR2 YYDKDF (reference sequence). This CDR3 contains 14 residues. The CDR3 spells CATSGGGQYYGYTF. In nucleotides, the CDR3 is TGTGCCACCAGCGGAGGAGGACAGTACTATGGCTACACCTTC. Full variable domain (missing parts from reference TRBV15 and TRBJ1-2): DAMVIQNPRYQVTQFGKPVTLSCSQTLNHNVMYWYQQKSSQAPKLLFHYYDKDFNNEADTPDNFQSRRPNTSFCFLDIRSPGLGDTAMYLCATSGGGQYYGYTFGSGTRLTVV.

V gene TRBV7-9 combines with J gene TRBJ2-7; D might be TRBD2 (5 bases). V was shortened by 4 bases and J by 3 bases, with 7 bases between the two germline ends. Germline V gives CDR1 SEHNR, CDR2 FQNEAQ (reference sequence). The CDR3 is 12 residues long. The CDR3 DNA follows: TGTGCCAGCAGCTCCGCGGGCTACGAGCAGTACTTC. As protein: CASSSAGYEQYF.

In this sample, this clonotype turned up a few times. A read error may be the cause here, since a much bigger clone is one base away. V gene TRBV2 combines with J gene TRBJ1-1; D is unclear. CDR3 size: 14 residues. Germline CDR1 is SNHLY and CDR2 is FYNNEI. Trimming took 2 bases from V and 0 from J, leaving 7 bases between them. Here the CDR3 reads CASSEMALNTEAFF. The DNA for the CDR3 is TGTGCCAGCAGTGAAATGGCTTTGAACACTGAAGCTTTCTTT.

Note on this clonotype: Its ends do not fully match the called genes, so a read error is possible. This sequence joins TRBV5-4 and TRBJ2-7; D perhaps matches TRBD2 (5 bases). CDR3 length equals 14 residues. Germline lookup yields CDR1 SGHNT and CDR2 YYREEE (reference sequence). In DNA form, the CDR3 reads TGTGCCGGCAGCTTAGGGTCGGTCGAAGGGAGACATTACTTC. Amino acid sequence: CAGSLGSVEGRHYF.

This clonotype has only one observation. A much larger clone differs by one base, so this may be a read error. The CDR3 ends on some other residue instead of the conserved phenylalanine or tryptophan, so this is likely a read error. This chain joins TRBV11-1 and TRBJ2-7; 13 nucleotides align to TRBD2. This CDR3 region has 16 residues. V gave up 5 bases and J gave up 4 bases; unmatched junction bases: 8. Germline CDR1 reads SGHAT; CDR2 reads FQDESV (reference sequence). This CDR3 is CASSRGGTSGMYEQYL. The CDR3 nucleotides are TGTGCCAGCAGCCGAGGAGGGACTAGCGGGATGTACGAGCAGTACCTC.

A note on this clonotype: This CDR3 fails to terminate in the conserved phenylalanine or tryptophan, so it likely reflects a read error. V usage is TRBV15 and J usage is TRBJ2-7, with D unclear. CDR3 length equals 12 residues. The germline V and J ends were trimmed by 5 bases and 4 bases, with 9 bases remaining between them. Germline assignment: CDR1 LNHNV and CDR2 YYDKDF (reference sequence). The CDR3 DNA is TGTGCCACCAGCCCAGGCGCGTACGAGCAGTACCTC. Protein sequence: CATSPGAYEQYL.

The chain couples TRBV19 to TRBJ1-1, with TRBD1 as a possible D gene (5 bases). V was cut by 6 bases and J by 3 bases, with 17 bases left in between. Germline V gene lookup returns CDR1 LNHDA and CDR2 SQIVND (reference sequence). The CDR3 consists of 15 residues. CDR3 DNA: TGTGCCAGTAGACCGACGGGACTTTGGTACACTGAAGCTTTCTTT. Translated: CASRPTGLWYTEAFF.

The chain carries TRBV12-3 or TRBV12-4 and TRBJ1-5; no clear D. This CDR3 comprises 13 residues. Deletions cut 7 bases from V and 0 bases from J, with 7 bases between. The DNA of the CDR3 is TGTGCCAGCACCGAATATAGCAATCAGCCCCAGCATTTT. This encodes CASTEYSNQPQHF.

Of note for this clonotype: A junction end diverges from the germline sequence, so it may reflect a read error. The J gene is TRBJ2-7, the V gene TRBV20-1; 7 nucleotides match TRBD2. The germline V gene encodes CDR1 DFQATT and CDR2 SNEGSKA (reference sequence). CDR3 size: 13 residues. DNA of the CDR3: TGCAGTGCTAGAAGGCTAGCGGTTTACGAGCGGTACTTC. Encoded protein: CSARRLAVYERYF.

The chain is built from TRBV6-5 and TRBJ2-1; D may be TRBD1 (5 bases). Trimming took off 4 bases at V and 3 bases at J, with 7 bases between the two ends. Germline-derived CDR1 and CDR2 are MNHEY and SVGAGI. The CDR3 loop spans 13 amino acids. This CDR3 is CASSSGFYNEQFF. The DNA of the CDR3 is TGTGCCAGCAGTTCAGGGTTCTACAATGAGCAGTTCTTC.

CDR3 loop: CASSGPRQGGYEQYF. The CDR3 nucleotides are TGCGCCAGCAGTGGCCCTAGACAGGGAGGGTACGAGCAGTACTTC. This chain links TRBV10-2 with TRBJ2-7; D is tentatively TRBD1 or TRBD2 (7 bases each). With 4 bases removed from V and 4 bases from J, the gap between germline ends came to 17 bases. Germline V gene lookup returns CDR1 WSHSY and CDR2 SAAADI. This CDR3 has 15 amino acids.